This T cell receptor beta chain was sequenced in a study of regulatory T cells in long-lasting Graves disease. General study points: Limited samples may have lowered accuracy.

The germline gives CDR1 DFQATT, CDR2 SNEGSKA (reference sequence). The CDR3 loop spans 15 amino acids. V dropped 3 bases and J dropped 4; count of bases not matched to a gene: 5. Comments on this clonotype: Its antigen is unidentified.

Regarding time point: newly diagnosed GD, antithyroid drugs for less than 3 months. Following extraction of RNA from PBMCs, that RNA was used to make the TCR library. Arm-PCR of CDR3 regions with iRepertoire HTBI primers generated TCR beta libraries. The authors' processing: Identification of gene segments yielded approximately 62 TRBV and about 14 TRBJ across samples. TCRdb reprocessed the multiplex PCR reads via MiXCR and lists one record per CDR3 protein. What appears here as the V and J calls and clone size reflects TCRdb's work, not the paper's. The data show about 620,000 distinct CDR3 sequences, 16% seen once. The data were also submitted as part of a second study, on T cells in Graves' hyperthyroidism and ophthalmopathy. That source adds: In the first-round RT-PCR of the TCR CDR3, the HTBI primer set was used.

Sequencing was performed on peripheral blood mononuclear cells (PBMCs), taken at new diagnosis, from a patient treated with antithyroid drugs. The chain joins TRBV20-1 to TRBJ2-3; 12 bases are shared with TRBD2. This receptor was taken from a woman in her twenties or thirties with Graves disease. The CDR3 DNA follows: TGCAGTGCTAGCCAAGGACTAGCGGGATCAGATACGCAGTATTTT. Translating gives CSASQGLAGSDTQYF.